These 25 T cell receptor beta chains were sequenced from one sample in a study of CD8+CD57+ T cells in acquired aplastic anemia. Genomic DNA, serving as template, underwent TCR beta VDJ and CDR3 profiling. TCRdb re-called the reads through MiXCR, storing one row per CDR3 protein. Of roughly 170,000 distinct CDR3 sequences in the sample, roughly 50% were seen once. The patients chosen for sequencing had shown expansion of CD8+CD57+ cells (detected by flow cytometry). Source material: sorted CD4+, CD8+, or CD8+CD57+ T cells (not recorded which) from PBMCs. These receptors came from a human donor with aplastic anemia.

This clonotype was picked up many times. This chain links TRBV29-1 with TRBJ1-2, with a tentative D call TRBD1 (6 bases). The germline V and J ends were trimmed by 3 bases and 6 bases, with 14 bases remaining between them. This CDR3 is 13 amino acids long. Germline lookup yields CDR1 SQVTM and CDR2 ANQGSEA. The CDR3 reads CSVEGPNRDGYTF. The CDR3 bases are TGCAGCGTTGAGGGGCCAAACAGGGATGGCTACACCTTC.

This chain connects TRBV5-6 to TRBJ2-1; a weak D match, TRBD2 (6 bases). The CDR3 length is 14 residues. V dropped 3 bases and J dropped 8 bases, with 15 bases sitting between them. The germline V gene encodes CDR1 SGHDT and CDR2 YYEEEE. DNA for the CDR3: TGTGCCAGCAGCTGGGGGGAGTCTAGGCATGAGCAGTTCTTC. It is translated as CASSWGESRHEQFF. Combining the CDR3 with reference TRBV5-6 and TRBJ2-1 gives the whole variable domain DAGVTQSPTHLIKTRGQQVTLRCSPKSGHDTVSWYQQALGQGPQFIFQYYEEEERQRGNFPDRFSGHQFPNYSSELNVNALLLGDSALYLCASSWGESRHEQFFGPGTRLTVL.

The table lists this clonotype with a few counts. The chain recombines TRBV9 with TRBJ2-3; D remains unclear. CDR1 and CDR2 from the germline V gene are SGDLS and YYNGEE. The CDR3 is 12 amino acids. V dropped 2 bases and J dropped 7 bases, with 8 bases sitting between them. The DNA for the CDR3 is TGTGCCAGCAGCGTGGAAGGGCATACGCAGTATTTT. Its protein is CASSVEGHTQYF.

In its sample, this clonotype was seen once. The chain couples TRBV28 to TRBJ2-7; 10 bases map to TRBD2. The CDR3 runs 15 residues. Germline lookup yields CDR1 MDHEN and CDR2 SYDVKM. V gave up 2 bases and J gave up 6 bases; unmatched junction bases: 7. CDR3 amino acids: CASSLVAGGPGEQYF. The CDR3 DNA is TGTGCCAGCAGTTTAGTAGCGGGGGGTCCGGGCGAGCAGTACTTC. The complete variable domain, with remaining parts taken from reference TRBV28 and TRBJ2-7, reads DVKVTQSSRYLVKRTGEKVFLECVQDMDHENMFWYRQDPGLGLRLIYFSYDVKMKEKGDIPEGYSVSREKKERFSLILESASTNQTSMYLCASSLVAGGPGEQYFGPGTRLTVT.

This clonotype was detected ten times or more. The chain uses TRBV5-8 and TRBJ2-1, with D perhaps TRBD1 (5 bases). Germline CDR1 reads SGHTS; CDR2 reads YDEGEE. The V and J ends lost 0 bases and 12 bases respectively, with 10 bases between them. This CDR3 contains 12 residues. The CDR3 sequence: CASSLGWGGQFF. CDR3 nucleotides: TGTGCCAGCAGCTTGGGCTGGGGCGGGCAGTTCTTC.

As concerns this clonotype: The final CDR3 position lacks the conserved phenylalanine or tryptophan, pointing to a likely read error. The chain combines TRBV14 with TRBJ2-2, with TRBD1 as a possible D gene (6 bases). The V end was cut by 3 bases, the J end by 7 bases, with 12 bases between. CDR3 length: 14 residues. The V gene's germline CDR1 is SGHDN and CDR2 FVKESK. The CDR3 coding sequence is TGTGCCAGCAGCCATCCGAACAGGGTCGGGGAGCTGTTTTTA. Its translation is CASSHPNRVGELFL.

CDR3 nucleotide sequence: TGTGCCAGCTCACCAGGGACGGAACGGGGAATTTATGGCTACACCTTC. It codes for CASSPGTERGIYGYTF. This rearrangement joins TRBV7-3 to TRBJ1-2; TRBD1 might be the D (5 bases). This CDR3 has 16 amino acids. Germline V gene sequence: CDR1 SGHTA, CDR2 FQGTGA. Trimming took 8 bases from V and 5 from J, leaving 24 bases between them.

The rearrangement joins TRBV15 to TRBJ2-1; D remains unclear. This CDR3 region has 15 residues. V shed 1 base and J shed 5 bases, with 12 bases lying between them. Germline CDR1 LNHNV, CDR2 YYDKDF (reference sequence). This CDR3 is CATSRALNPNNEQFF. CDR3 nucleotides: TGTGCCACCAGCAGAGCCCTGAACCCCAACAATGAGCAGTTCTTC.

This clonotype came up a few times. A much bigger clone sits one base away, suggesting this may be a read error. V is TRBV5-6 and J is TRBJ1-6; D is unclear. Germline loops: CDR1 SGHDT, CDR2 YYEEEE. This CDR3 has 16 residues. CDR3 amino acids: CASSSAVSSYNSPPHF. The CDR3 DNA is TGTGCCAGCAGCTCCGCGGTGTCCTCCTATAATTCACCCCCCCACTTT. The variable domain in full, completed from reference TRBV5-6 and TRBJ1-6, reads DAGVTQSPTHLIKTRGQQVTLRCSPKSGHDTVSWYQQALGQGPQFIFQYYEEEERQRGNFPDRFSGHQFPNYSSELNVNALLLGDSALYLCASSSAVSSYNSPPHFGNGTRLTVT.

Ten or more counts support this clonotype. The chain carries TRBV5-8 and TRBJ1-6, with TRBD1 matching 8 bases. Trimming cost V 6 bases and J 9 bases; bases outside gene matches: 5. Germline CDR1 SGHTS, CDR2 YDEGEE. The CDR3 contains 13 residues. Here the CDR3 DNA reads TGTGCCAGCATCCCGACAGGGGCTTCACCCCTCCACTTT. The encoded protein is CASIPTGASPLHF.

As regards this clonotype: The junction does not match germline at one end; this may be a read error. J is TRBJ2-7 and V is TRBV24-1, with 7 bases matching TRBD2. The length of the CDR3 is 15 residues. The germline V gene has CDR1 KGHDR and CDR2 SFDVKD. CDR3 loop: CASSEGPGGIYEQYF. In DNA, the CDR3 is TGTGCCAGCAGTGAAGGGCCCGGGGGGATCTACGAGCAGTACTTC.

This clonotype was found many times. Written as DNA, the CDR3 is TGCAGTGCGAAAGAGGGAAGATTTAGCACAGATACGCAGTATTTT. Protein sequence: CSAKEGRFSTDTQYF. The genes are TRBV20-1 and TRBJ2-3; D is perhaps TRBD2 (5 bases). The CDR3 is 15 residues long. From germline, CDR1 is DFQATT and CDR2 SNEGSKA (reference sequence). The V and J ends lost 6 bases and 0 bases respectively, with 16 bases between them.

The chain is built from TRBV12-3 or TRBV12-4 and TRBJ1-2; D gene unclear. V shed 4 bases and J shed 1 base, with 13 bases lying between them. The CDR3 totals 15 residues. CDR3 amino acids: CASSSDGPVNYGYTF. DNA for the CDR3: TGTGCCAGCAGTTCAGACGGTCCCGTTAACTATGGCTACACCTTC.

The chain is built from TRBV15 and TRBJ2-7, with 7 nucleotides matching TRBD2. Germline CDR1 is LNHNV and CDR2 is YYDKDF (reference sequence). Unmatched junction bases numbered 9, after V lost 3 bases and J lost 1 base. CDR3 length: 16 residues. In DNA form, the CDR3 reads TGTGCCACCAGCAGCTCAATGCGGGGGACGTCCTACGAGCAGTACTTC. Its translation: CATSSSMRGTSYEQYF.

This chain uses TRBV15 with TRBJ1-1; 7 bases agree with TRBD1. Germline assignment: CDR1 LNHNV and CDR2 YYDKDF (reference sequence). The CDR3 consists of 15 residues. After removal of 3 bases from V and 0 bases from J, the junction contained 4 bases not matched to a gene. CDR3 sequence reads: CATSSLTGVNTEAFF. Written as DNA, the CDR3 is TGTGCCACCAGCAGTCTAACAGGGGTGAACACTGAAGCTTTCTTT. The variable domain in full, with the rest retrieved from reference TRBV15 and TRBJ1-1, is DAMVIQNPRYQVTQFGKPVTLSCSQTLNHNVMYWYQQKSSQAPKLLFHYYDKDFNNEADTPDNFQSRRPNTSFCFLDIRSPGLGDTAMYLCATSSLTGVNTEAFFGQGTRLTVV.

The chain joins TRBV3-1 to TRBJ1-5; no definite D call. The CDR3 covers 13 residues. V lost 1 base to trimming and J lost 4 bases, with 5 bases between them. Germline CDR1 is LGHDT and CDR2 is YNNKEL (reference sequence). CDR3 DNA: TGTGCCAGCAGCCAAGGAAGGAATCAGCCCCAGCATTTT. It encodes CASSQGRNQPQHF.

This clonotype was seen a single time. The chain is built from TRBV29-1 and TRBJ2-1, with 7 positions matching TRBD2. Germline-derived CDR1 and CDR2 are SQVTM and ANQGSEA. CDR3 length: 12 residues. The ends lost 1 base at V and 7 bases at J; junction bases unmatched: 1. The CDR3 reads CSVEGGGNEQFF. The CDR3 DNA reads TGCAGCGTTGAAGGGGGAGGGAATGAGCAGTTCTTC.

This clonotype was recorded a few times. The chain links TRBV13 to TRBJ2-5; no firm D call. CDR1 PRHDT and CDR2 FYEKMQ come from the germline V gene (reference sequence). V was trimmed by 0 bases and J by 4 bases, leaving 6 bases between them. The CDR3 loop spans 13 amino acids. The chain's CDR3 is CASSLGATETQYF. In DNA, the CDR3 is TGTGCCAGCAGCTTAGGCGCAACAGAGACCCAGTACTTC. Together with reference TRBV13 and TRBJ2-5, the CDR3 gives the full variable domain: AAGVIQSPRHLIKEKRETATLKCYPIPRHDTVYWYQQGPGQDPQFLISFYEKMQSDKGSIPDRFSAQQFSDYHSELNMSSLELGDSALYFCASSLGATETQYFGPGTRLLVL.

This clonotype was recorded only once. This rearrangement joins TRBV9 to TRBJ2-1; 8 positions agree with TRBD1. The germline V gene has CDR1 SGDLS and CDR2 YYNGEE. The CDR3 totals 16 residues. Losses at the gene ends were 0 bases for V and 6 bases for J; bases not matched to a gene: 8. CDR3 loop: CASSVETGGPRNEQFF. Here the CDR3 DNA reads TGTGCCAGCAGCGTAGAAACAGGGGGGCCGCGCAATGAGCAGTTCTTC.

This clonotype was seen once. A much larger clone differs from this one at a single base, so this may be a read error. The rearrangement uses TRBV4-1 and TRBJ1-1, with TRBD1 matching 9 bases. This CDR3 is built from 15 residues. The germline CDR1 and CDR2 sequences are MGHRA and YSYEKL. With V trimmed by 1 base and J by 8 bases, 8 bases remained unmatched. For the CDR3, the DNA is TGCGCCAGCAGCCAAGGTATGGGGACAGGGAGGGAAGCTTTCTTT. Its translation: CASSQGMGTGREAFF.

The rearrangement uses TRBV10-3 and TRBJ1-3; a possible D gene is TRBD1 (5 bases). Trimming removed 1 base from V and 0 bases from J, with 7 bases in between. The CDR3 is 15 amino acids. The V gene's germline CDR1 is ENHRY and CDR2 SYGVKD. For the CDR3, the DNA is TGTGCCATCAGTGAGTGGGGGAGCTCTGGAAACACCATATATTTT. Translated, it gives CAISEWGSSGNTIYF.

This sequence joins TRBV24-1 and TRBJ2-5, with TRBD2 identical over 11 bases. Germline V gives CDR1 KGHDR, CDR2 SFDVKD. Trimming took 5 bases from V and 1 from J; bases not matched to a gene: 8. The CDR3 sequence is 17 residues long. The DNA for the CDR3 is TGTGCCACCAGTGGGGCTAGCGGGGGGAAATTCCAAGAGACCCAGTACTTC. Translating gives CATSGASGGKFQETQYF.

The table lists this clonotype with many counts. The gene calls are TRBV27 and TRBJ1-6, with D unresolved. This CDR3 spans 15 amino acids. Germline lookup yields CDR1 MNHEY and CDR2 SMNVEV (reference sequence). With 5 bases removed from V and 5 bases from J, the gap between germline ends came to 13 bases. The CDR3 here is CASSLEGDHNSPLHF. The CDR3 region has the DNA TGTGCCAGCAGTCTTGAAGGTGACCATAATTCACCCCTCCACTTT.

This chain connects TRBV29-1 to TRBJ1-2; TRBD1 is a possible D gene (6 bases). Per germline, CDR1 SQVTM and CDR2 ANQGSEA. CDR3 length: 13 residues. Trimming left V 4 bases short and J 0 bases short, with 9 bases between. DNA of the CDR3: TGCAGCGTTGGGGACACCACTAACTATGGCTACACCTTC. Amino acids: CSVGDTTNYGYTF.

This clonotype is judged medium-sized. J is TRBJ1-2 and V is TRBV10-3; D remains unclear. Germline assignment: CDR1 ENHRY and CDR2 SYGVKD. With 3 bases removed from V and 2 bases from J, the gap between germline ends came to 4 bases. There are 12 residues in the CDR3. The CDR3 bases are TGTGCCATCAGTGACGGAAACTATGGCTACACCTTC. This encodes CAISDGNYGYTF.